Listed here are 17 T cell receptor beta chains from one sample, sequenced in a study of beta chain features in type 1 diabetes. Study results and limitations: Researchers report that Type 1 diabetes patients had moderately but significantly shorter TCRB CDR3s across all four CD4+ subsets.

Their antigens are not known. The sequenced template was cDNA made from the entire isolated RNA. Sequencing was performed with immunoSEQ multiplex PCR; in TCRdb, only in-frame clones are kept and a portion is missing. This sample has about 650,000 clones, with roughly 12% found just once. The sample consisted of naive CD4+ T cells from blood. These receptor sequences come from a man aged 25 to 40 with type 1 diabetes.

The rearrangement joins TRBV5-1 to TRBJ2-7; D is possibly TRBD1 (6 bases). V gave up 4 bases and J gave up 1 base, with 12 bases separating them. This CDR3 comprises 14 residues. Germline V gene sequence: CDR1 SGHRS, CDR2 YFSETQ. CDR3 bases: TGCGCCAGCAGCCCTAGACAGGCATCCTACGAGCAGTACTTC. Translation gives CASSPRQASYEQYF. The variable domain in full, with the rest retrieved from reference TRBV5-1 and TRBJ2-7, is KAGVTQTPRYLIKTRGQQVTLSCSPISGHRSVSWYQQTPGQGLQFLFEYFSETQRNKGNFPGRFSGRQFSNSRSEMNVSTLELGDSALYLCASSPRQASYEQYFGPGTRLTVT.

The CDR3 spells CASSQDSGGDNEQFF. DNA of the CDR3: TGCGCCAGCAGCCAAGATAGCGGGGGGGACAATGAGCAGTTCTTC. The chain uses TRBV4-1 and TRBJ2-1; 11 nucleotides agree with TRBD2. After removal of 0 bases from V and 5 bases from J, the junction contained 0 bases not matched to a gene. The germline V gene encodes CDR1 MGHRA and CDR2 YSYEKL. The length of the CDR3 is 15 residues.

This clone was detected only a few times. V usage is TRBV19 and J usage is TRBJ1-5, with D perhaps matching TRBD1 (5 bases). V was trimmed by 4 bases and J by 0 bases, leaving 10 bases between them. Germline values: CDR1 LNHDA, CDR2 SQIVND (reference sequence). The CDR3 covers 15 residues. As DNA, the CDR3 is TGTGCCAGTAGTAGGCAGGGAATTAGCAATCAGCCCCAGCATTTT. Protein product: CASSRQGISNQPQHF.

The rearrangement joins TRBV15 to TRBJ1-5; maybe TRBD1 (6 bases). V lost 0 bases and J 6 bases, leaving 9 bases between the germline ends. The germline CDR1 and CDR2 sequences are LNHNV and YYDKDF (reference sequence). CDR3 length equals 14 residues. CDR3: CATSRERGAQPQHF. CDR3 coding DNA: TGTGCCACCAGCAGAGAAAGGGGGGCTCAGCCCCAGCATTTT.

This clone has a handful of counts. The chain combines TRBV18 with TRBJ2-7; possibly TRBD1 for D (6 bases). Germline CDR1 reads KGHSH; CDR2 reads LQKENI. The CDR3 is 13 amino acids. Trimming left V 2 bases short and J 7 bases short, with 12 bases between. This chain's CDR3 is CASSPSDRGEQYF. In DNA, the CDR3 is TGTGCCAGCTCACCATCGGACAGAGGAGAGCAGTACTTC.

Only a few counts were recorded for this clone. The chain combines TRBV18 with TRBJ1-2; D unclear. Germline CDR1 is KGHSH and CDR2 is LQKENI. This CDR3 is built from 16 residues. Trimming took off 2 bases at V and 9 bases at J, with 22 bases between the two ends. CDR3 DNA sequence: TGTGCCAGCTCACCAGGCGTAGCAGGCTATCATAGAAGCTACACCTTC. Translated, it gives CASSPGVAGYHRSYTF.

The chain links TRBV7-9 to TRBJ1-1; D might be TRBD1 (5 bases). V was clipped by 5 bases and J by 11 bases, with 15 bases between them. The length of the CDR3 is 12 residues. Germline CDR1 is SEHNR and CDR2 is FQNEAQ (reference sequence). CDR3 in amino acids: CASSPRDLPAFF. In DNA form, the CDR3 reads TGTGCCAGCAGCCCTCGGGACCTTCCGGCTTTCTTT. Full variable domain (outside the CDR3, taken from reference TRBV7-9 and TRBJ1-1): DTGVSQNPRHKITKRGQNVTFRCDPISEHNRLYWYRQTLGQGPEFLTYFQNEAQLEKSRLLSDRFSAERPKGSFSTLEIQRTEQGDSAMYLCASSPRDLPAFFGQGTRLTVV.

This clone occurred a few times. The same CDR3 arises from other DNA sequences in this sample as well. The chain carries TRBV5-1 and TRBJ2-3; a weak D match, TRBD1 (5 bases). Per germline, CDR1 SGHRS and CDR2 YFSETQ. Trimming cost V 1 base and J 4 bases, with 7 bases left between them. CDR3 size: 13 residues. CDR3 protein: CASSLTGADTQYF. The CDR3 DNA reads TGCGCCAGCAGCTTGACAGGCGCAGATACGCAGTATTTT. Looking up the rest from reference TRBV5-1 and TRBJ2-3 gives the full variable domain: KAGVTQTPRYLIKTRGQQVTLSCSPISGHRSVSWYQQTPGQGLQFLFEYFSETQRNKGNFPGRFSGRQFSNSRSEMNVSTLELGDSALYLCASSLTGADTQYFGPGTRLTVL.

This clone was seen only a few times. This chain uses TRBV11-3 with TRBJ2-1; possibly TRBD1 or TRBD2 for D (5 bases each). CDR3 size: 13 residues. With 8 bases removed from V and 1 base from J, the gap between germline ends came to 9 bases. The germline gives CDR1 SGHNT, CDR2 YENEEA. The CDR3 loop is CASRDGSYNEQFF. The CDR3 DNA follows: TGTGCCAGCCGGGACGGATCCTACAATGAGCAGTTCTTC.

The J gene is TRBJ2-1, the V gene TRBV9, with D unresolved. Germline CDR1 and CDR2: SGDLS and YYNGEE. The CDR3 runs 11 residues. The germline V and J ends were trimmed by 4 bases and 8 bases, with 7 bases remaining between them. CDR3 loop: CASSLTDEQFF. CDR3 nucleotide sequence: TGTGCCAGCAGCCTTACAGATGAGCAGTTCTTC.

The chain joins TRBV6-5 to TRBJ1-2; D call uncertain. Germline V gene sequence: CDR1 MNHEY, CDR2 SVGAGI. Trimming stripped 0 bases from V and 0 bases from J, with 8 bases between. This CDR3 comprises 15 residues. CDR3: CASSYSGSPNYGYTF. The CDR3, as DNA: TGTGCCAGCAGTTACTCGGGCAGCCCTAACTATGGCTACACCTTC.

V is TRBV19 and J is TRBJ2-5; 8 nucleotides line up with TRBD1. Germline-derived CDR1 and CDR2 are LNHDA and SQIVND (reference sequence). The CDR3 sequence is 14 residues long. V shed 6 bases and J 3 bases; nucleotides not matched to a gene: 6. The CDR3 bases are TGTGCCAGTAGGGCAGGGGGCCCGAAAGAGACCCAGTACTTC. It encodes CASRAGGPKETQYF.

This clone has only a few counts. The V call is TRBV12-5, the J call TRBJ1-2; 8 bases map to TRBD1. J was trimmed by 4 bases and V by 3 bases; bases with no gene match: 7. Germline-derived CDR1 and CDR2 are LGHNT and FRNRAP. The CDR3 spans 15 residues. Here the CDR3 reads CASGFGTGGIYGYTF. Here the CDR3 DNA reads TGTGCTAGTGGTTTTGGAACAGGGGGAATCTATGGCTACACCTTC.

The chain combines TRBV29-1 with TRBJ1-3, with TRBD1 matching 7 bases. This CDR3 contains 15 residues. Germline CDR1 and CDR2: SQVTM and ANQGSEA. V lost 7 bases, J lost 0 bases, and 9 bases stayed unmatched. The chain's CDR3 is CSADRDRDSGNTIYF. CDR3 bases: TGCAGCGCCGATCGGGACAGAGACTCTGGAAACACCATATATTTT.

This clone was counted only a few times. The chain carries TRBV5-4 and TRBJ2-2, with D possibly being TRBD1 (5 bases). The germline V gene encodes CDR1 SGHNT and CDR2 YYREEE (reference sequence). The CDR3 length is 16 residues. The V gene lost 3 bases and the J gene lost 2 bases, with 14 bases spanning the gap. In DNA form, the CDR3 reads TGTGCCAGCAGCTACCAGGCCGGACAAAACACCGGGGAGCTGTTTTTT. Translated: CASSYQAGQNTGELFF. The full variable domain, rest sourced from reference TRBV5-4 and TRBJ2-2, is ETGVTQSPTHLIKTRGQQVTLRCSSQSGHNTVSWYQQALGQGPQFIFQYYREEENGRGNFPPRFSGLQFPNYSSELNVNALELDDSALYLCASSYQAGQNTGELFFGEGSRLTVL.

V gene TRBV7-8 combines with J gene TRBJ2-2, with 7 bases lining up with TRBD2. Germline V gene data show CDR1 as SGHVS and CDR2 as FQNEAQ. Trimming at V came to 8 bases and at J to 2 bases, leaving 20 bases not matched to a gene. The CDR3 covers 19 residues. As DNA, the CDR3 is TGTGCCAGCCCCCGGAGACTAGCCCTCGTCACCCGTAACACCGGGGAGCTGTTTTTT. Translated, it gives CASPRRLALVTRNTGELFF.

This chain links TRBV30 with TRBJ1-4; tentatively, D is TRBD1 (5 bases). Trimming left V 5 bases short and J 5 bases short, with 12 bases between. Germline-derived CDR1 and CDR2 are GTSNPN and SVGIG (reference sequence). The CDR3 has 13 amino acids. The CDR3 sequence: CAWGDLGNEKLFF. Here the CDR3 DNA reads TGTGCCTGGGGGGACTTGGGAAATGAAAAACTGTTTTTT.